This is a list of T cell receptor beta chains from one sample in a study of siplizumab effects on memory and regulatory T cells. Measured with immunoSEQ multiplex PCR; TCRdb has only the in-frame clones, and not every one. The data contain tens of thousands of clones, roughly 89% of them singletons. The sequenced sample was Tregs sorted from blood. These receptor sequences come from a human donor in good health. CDR3s include the opening cysteine and the closing phenylalanine or tryptophan. D genes are given only for firm matches. The size of a clone is reported for some rows only, either as once, few or many, or as a class for expanded clones.

v_call,j_call,d_call,clone_size,cdr3_aa,cdr3_nt
TRBV10-3,TRBJ1-4,-,-,CAISSGNEKLFF,TGTGCCATCAGTTCGGGTAATGAAAAACTGTTTTTT
TRBV6-1,TRBJ1-2,-,-,CASSDYRYGYTF,TGTGCCAGCAGTGATTACAGATATGGCTACACCTTC
TRBV25-1,TRBJ1-2,-,-,CATRGGNNYGYTF,TGTGCCACTCGTGGGGGGAATAACTATGGCTACACCTTC
TRBV11-2,TRBJ1-1,TRBD1,once,CASSKTGIENTEAFF,TGTGCCAGCAGCAAGACAGGGATTGAGAACACTGAAGCTTTCTTT
TRBV27,TRBJ2-7,-,-,CASSLRGYEQYF,TGTGCCAGCAGTTTAAGGGGCTACGAGCAGTACTTC
TRBV10-3,TRBJ2-7,-,once,CAISEVVGGEQYF,TGTGCCATCAGTGAGGTGGTCGGAGGGGAGCAGTACTTC
TRBV6-1,TRBJ1-6,-,once,CASSELVGWDNSPLHF,TGTGCCAGCAGTGAATTAGTTGGGTGGGATAATTCACCCCTCCACTTT
TRBV5-8,TRBJ1-1,-,-,CASSLGRFEAFF,TGTGCCAGCAGCTTGGGAAGATTTGAAGCTTTCTTT
TRBV25-1,TRBJ2-1,-,-,CASSASPPRTLYNEQFF,TGTGCCAGCAGTGCCAGCCCTCCCAGGACACTCTACAATGAGCAGTTCTTC
TRBV11-2,TRBJ1-1,-,-,CASSLGVGEAFF,TGTGCCAGCAGCTTAGGGGTGGGGGAAGCTTTCTTT
TRBV2,TRBJ1-1,-,-,CASSEAGGPTEAFF,TGTGCCAGCAGTGAAGCGGGGGGGCCGACTGAAGCTTTCTTT
TRBV4-2,TRBJ2-6,-,-,CASSQDFGGTGANVLTF,TGTGCCAGCAGCCAAGATTTCGGAGGCACTGGGGCCAACGTCCTGACTTTC
TRBV28,TRBJ1-1,TRBD1,-,CATQQGGTGNTEAFF,TGTGCCACCCAACAAGGGGGGACAGGGAACACTGAAGCTTTCTTT
TRBV25-1,TRBJ2-1,TRBD2,-,CASLPDAGSGGLYNEQFF,TGTGCCAGCCTGCCTGATGCTGGGAGCGGGGGGCTGTACAATGAGCAGTTCTTC
TRBV4-2,TRBJ2-3,TRBD2,-,CASSHPTGLAVTDTQYF,TGTGCCAGCAGCCACCCAACGGGACTAGCGGTCACAGATACGCAGTATTTT
TRBV9,TRBJ2-1,-,-,CASSVVGNNEQFF,TGTGCCAGCAGCGTAGTGGGGAACAATGAGCAGTTCTTC
TRBV5-1,TRBJ2-1,TRBD1,-,CASSYRDRDYNEQFF,TGCGCCAGCAGCTACCGGGACAGGGACTACAATGAGCAGTTCTTC
TRBV10-3,TRBJ1-2,-,once,CAISDTRQSSNYGYTF,TGTGCCATCAGTGATACGAGACAGTCGTCTAACTATGGCTACACCTTC
TRBV11-2,TRBJ1-6,-,-,CASSLFPESSYNSPLHF,TGTGCCAGCAGCTTATTCCCCGAGAGCTCCTATAATTCACCCCTCCACTTT
TRBV7-2,TRBJ2-3,-,-,CASSLAGPTDTQYF,TGTGCCAGCAGCTTGGCAGGGCCCACAGATACGCAGTATTTT
TRBV5-6,TRBJ2-7,-,-,CASSSKPGAEQYF,TGTGCCAGCAGCTCCAAACCGGGGGCCGAGCAGTACTTC
TRBV28,TRBJ1-2,-,-,CASSLPGQGVYGYTF,TGTGCCAGCAGTTTACCCGGGCAGGGCGTCTATGGCTACACCTTC
TRBV7-3,TRBJ2-3,-,-,CASSSQGTDTQYF,TGTGCCAGCAGCTCGCAGGGTACAGATACGCAGTATTTT
TRBV5-4,TRBJ1-1,-,-,CASSLEANTEAFF,TGTGCCAGCAGCTTGGAAGCGAACACTGAAGCTTTCTTT
TRBV2,TRBJ1-6,-,-,CASSAGDRRNSPLHF,TGTGCCAGCAGCGCCGGGGACCGCCGTAATTCACCCCTCCACTTT
TRBV19,TRBJ1-2,-,-,CASTPWEGGHYGYTF,TGTGCCAGTACCCCCTGGGAAGGGGGGCACTATGGCTACACCTTC
TRBV12-5,TRBJ2-3,-,-,CASGPGGTDTQYF,TGTGCTAGTGGCCCGGGCGGCACAGATACGCAGTATTTT
TRBV28,TRBJ1-2,-,-,CASSLGDPGYTF,TGTGCCAGCAGTTTGGGGGACCCCGGCTACACCTTC
TRBV19,TRBJ2-3,-,-,CASSIGQFSTDTQYF,TGTGCCAGTAGTATAGGGCAGTTTAGCACAGATACGCAGTATTTT
TRBV18,TRBJ1-6,-,-,CASSPDKSSPLSYNSPLHF,TGTGCCAGCTCACCGGACAAGAGCTCCCCCCTCTCCTATAATTCACCCCTCCACTTT
TRBV5-4,TRBJ2-5,-,once,CASSLDGVAGLSETQYF,TGTGCCAGCAGCTTGGACGGTGTGGCGGGGCTTTCAGAGACCCAGTACTTC
TRBV14,TRBJ2-5,-,-,CASSQDVSAGFGETQYF,TGTGCCAGCAGCCAAGATGTCTCGGCAGGGTTTGGGGAGACCCAGTACTTC